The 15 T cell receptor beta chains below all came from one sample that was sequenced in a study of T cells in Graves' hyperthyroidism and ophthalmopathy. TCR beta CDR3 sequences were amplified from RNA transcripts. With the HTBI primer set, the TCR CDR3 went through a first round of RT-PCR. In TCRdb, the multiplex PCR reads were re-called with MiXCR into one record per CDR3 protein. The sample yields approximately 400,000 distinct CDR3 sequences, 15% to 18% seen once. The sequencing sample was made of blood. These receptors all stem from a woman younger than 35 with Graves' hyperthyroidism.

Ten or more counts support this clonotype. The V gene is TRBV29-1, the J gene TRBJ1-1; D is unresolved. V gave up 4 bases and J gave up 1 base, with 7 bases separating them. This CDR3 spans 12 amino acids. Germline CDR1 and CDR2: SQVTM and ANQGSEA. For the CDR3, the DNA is TGCAGCGTTGGGCAGACGAACACTGAAGCTTTCTTT. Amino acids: CSVGQTNTEAFF.

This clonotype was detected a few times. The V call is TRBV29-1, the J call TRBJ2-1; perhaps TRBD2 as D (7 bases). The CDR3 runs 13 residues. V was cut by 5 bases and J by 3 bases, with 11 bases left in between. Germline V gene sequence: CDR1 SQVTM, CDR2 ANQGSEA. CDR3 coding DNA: TGCAGCGTTTGGGGAGGGGGCTACAATGAGCAGTTCTTC. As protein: CSVWGGGYNEQFF.

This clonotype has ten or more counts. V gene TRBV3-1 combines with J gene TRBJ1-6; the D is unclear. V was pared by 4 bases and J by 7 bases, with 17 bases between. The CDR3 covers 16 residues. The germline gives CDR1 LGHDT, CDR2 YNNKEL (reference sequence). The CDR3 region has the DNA TGTGCCAGCAGCCCCACCGCGATGGTTGAAAATTCACCCCTCCACTTT. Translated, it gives CASSPTAMVENSPLHF.

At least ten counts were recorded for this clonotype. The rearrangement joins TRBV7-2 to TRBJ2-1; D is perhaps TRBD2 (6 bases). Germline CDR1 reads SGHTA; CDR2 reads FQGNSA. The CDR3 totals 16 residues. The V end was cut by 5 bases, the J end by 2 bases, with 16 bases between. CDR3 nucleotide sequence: TGTGCCAGCAGCCTTACGGACTACCTAGCCTACAATGAGCAGTTCTTC. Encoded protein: CASSLTDYLAYNEQFF.

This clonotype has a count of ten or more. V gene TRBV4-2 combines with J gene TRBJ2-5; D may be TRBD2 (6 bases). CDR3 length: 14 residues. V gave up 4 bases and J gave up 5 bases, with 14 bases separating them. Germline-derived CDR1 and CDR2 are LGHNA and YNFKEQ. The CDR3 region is CASSPRRGQETQYF. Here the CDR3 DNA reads TGTGCCAGCAGCCCTCGGAGGGGCCAGGAGACCCAGTACTTC.

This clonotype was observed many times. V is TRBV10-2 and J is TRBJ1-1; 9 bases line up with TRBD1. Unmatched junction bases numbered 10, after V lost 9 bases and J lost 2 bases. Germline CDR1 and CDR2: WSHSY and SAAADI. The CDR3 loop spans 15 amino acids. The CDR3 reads CASAGTGIDNTEAFF. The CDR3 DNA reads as TGCGCCAGTGCCGGGACAGGGATCGACAACACTGAAGCTTTCTTT.

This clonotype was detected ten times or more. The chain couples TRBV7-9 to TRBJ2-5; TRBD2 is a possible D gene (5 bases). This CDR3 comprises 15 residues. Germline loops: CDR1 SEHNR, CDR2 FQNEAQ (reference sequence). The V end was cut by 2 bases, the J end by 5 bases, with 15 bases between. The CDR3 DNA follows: TGTGCCAGCAGCTTACAGGCGGGCCTTCGGGAGACCCAGTACTTC. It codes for CASSLQAGLRETQYF.

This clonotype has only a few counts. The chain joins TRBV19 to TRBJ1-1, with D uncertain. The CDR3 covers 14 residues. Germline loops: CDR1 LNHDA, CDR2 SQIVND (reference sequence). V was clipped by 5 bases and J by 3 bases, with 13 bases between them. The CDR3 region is CASSLPFSDTEAFF. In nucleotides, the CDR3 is TGTGCCAGTAGTCTCCCATTTTCGGACACTGAAGCTTTCTTT.

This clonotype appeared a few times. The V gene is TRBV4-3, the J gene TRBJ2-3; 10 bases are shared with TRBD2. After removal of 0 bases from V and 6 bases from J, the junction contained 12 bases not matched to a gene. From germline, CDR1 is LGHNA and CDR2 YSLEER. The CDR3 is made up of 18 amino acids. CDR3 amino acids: CASSQDGSAGGHADTQYF. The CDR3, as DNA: TGCGCCAGCAGCCAAGATGGATCAGCGGGGGGGCACGCGGATACGCAGTATTTT.

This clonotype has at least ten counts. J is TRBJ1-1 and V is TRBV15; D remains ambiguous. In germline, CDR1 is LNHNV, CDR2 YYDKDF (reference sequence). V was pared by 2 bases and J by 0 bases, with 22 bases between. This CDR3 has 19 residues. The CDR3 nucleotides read TGTGCCACCAGCAGAAAAGCTAAGGGCAGGTTATTGGTGAACACTGAAGCTTTCTTT. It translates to CATSRKAKGRLLVNTEAFF.

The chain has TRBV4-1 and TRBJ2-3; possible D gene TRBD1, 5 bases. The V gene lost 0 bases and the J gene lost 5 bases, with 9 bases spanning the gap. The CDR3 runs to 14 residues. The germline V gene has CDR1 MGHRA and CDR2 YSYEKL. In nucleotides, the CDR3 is TGCGCCAGCAGCCAAGATTTGACAGTAGATACGCAGTATTTT. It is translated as CASSQDLTVDTQYF.

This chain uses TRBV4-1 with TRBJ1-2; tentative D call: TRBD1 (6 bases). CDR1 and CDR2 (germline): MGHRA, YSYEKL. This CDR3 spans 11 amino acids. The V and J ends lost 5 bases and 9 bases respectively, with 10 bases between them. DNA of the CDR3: TGCGCCAGCAGCTCCAGGGGTCGCTACACCTTC. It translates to CASSSRGRYTF.

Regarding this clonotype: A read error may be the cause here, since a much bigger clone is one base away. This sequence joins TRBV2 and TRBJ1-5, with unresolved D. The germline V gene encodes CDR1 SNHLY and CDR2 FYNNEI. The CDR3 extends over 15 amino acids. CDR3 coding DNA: TGTGCCATCAGTGTGAGAGCCGGCGGCAATCAGCCCCAGCATTTT. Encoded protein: CAISVRAGGNQPQHF.

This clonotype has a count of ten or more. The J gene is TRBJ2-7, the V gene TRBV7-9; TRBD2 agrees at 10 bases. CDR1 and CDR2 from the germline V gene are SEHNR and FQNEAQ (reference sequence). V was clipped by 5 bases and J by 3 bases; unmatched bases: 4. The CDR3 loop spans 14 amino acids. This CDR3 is CASSPPSGSYEQYF. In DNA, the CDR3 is TGTGCCAGCAGCCCACCTAGCGGGAGCTACGAGCAGTACTTC.

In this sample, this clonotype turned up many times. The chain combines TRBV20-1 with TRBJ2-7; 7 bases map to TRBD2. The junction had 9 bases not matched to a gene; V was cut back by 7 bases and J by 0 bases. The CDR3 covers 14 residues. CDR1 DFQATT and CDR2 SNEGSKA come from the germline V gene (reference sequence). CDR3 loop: CSGKTSVASYEQYF. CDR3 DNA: TGCAGTGGGAAAACTAGCGTGGCCTCCTACGAGCAGTACTTC.